This TCR beta chain was captured in a study of shared clonotypes between healthy human individuals. Whole-study results and caveats: Estimated richness was generally greater in naive than memory subsets.

It was CD45RO-negative cells, positively selected for CCR7, that made up naive CD8 cells, with terminally differentiated effector memory CD45RA+ cells excluded. Donors were healthy HIV-negative adults without recent acute infections or vaccinations. The protocol was immunoSEQ multiplex PCR, while the TCRdb copy is restricted to in-frame clones and leaves out a portion. The sample carries some 2.1 million clones, approximately 94% recorded once. Comments on this clone: What it binds is unknown.

Sequencing used naive CD8+ T cells sorted from blood. This sequence was found in a man aged 18 to 35 in good health.

The CDR3 sequence is CASSLGTSGSGANVLTF. The CDR3 nucleotides are TGCGCCAGCAGCTTGGGGACTAGCGGCTCTGGGGCCAACGTCCTGACTTTC. J is TRBJ2-6 and V is TRBV5-1; 10 bases are shared with TRBD2. Germline-derived CDR1 and CDR2 are SGHRS and YFSETQ. Losses at the gene ends were 0 bases for V and 0 bases for J; bases not matched to a gene: 0. CDR3 length: 17 amino acids.